The 20 T cell receptor beta chains in this list originate from one sample, sequenced in a study of Graves' ophthalmopathy and Graves' hyperthyroidism. As the template, RNA transcripts were used to amplify TCR beta CDR3 regions. HTBI-primed RT-PCR formed the first round, and a multiplex PCR formed the second. From the multiplex PCR reads, TCRdb called clonotypes with MiXCR, one entry per CDR3 protein. The sample lists 450,000 or so distinct CDR3 sequences, roughly 14% occurring once. Sequences were obtained from blood. The receptors here all came from a woman under 40 with Graves' ophthalmopathy.

This clonotype was detected ten times or more. The genes are TRBV30 and TRBJ2-2; D is tentatively TRBD1 or TRBD2 (5 bases each). Germline V gives CDR1 GTSNPN, CDR2 SVGIG (reference sequence). Trimming took off 1 base at V and 1 base at J, with 13 bases between the two ends. The CDR3 loop spans 16 amino acids. The CDR3 DNA sequence: TGTGCCTGGAGTGCGCCGGGACGGAGGAACACCGGGGAGCTGTTTTTT. As protein: CAWSAPGRRNTGELFF.

This clonotype was found many times. The rearrangement links TRBV3-1 to TRBJ1-2; 7 bases align to TRBD1. The CDR3 is 14 amino acids. CDR1 LGHDT and CDR2 YNNKEL come from the germline V gene (reference sequence). With V trimmed by 4 bases and J by 3 bases, 5 bases remained unmatched. The CDR3 nucleotides read TGTGCCAGCAGCCTAGGACAGGTCGACTATGGCTACACCTTC. Amino acid sequence: CASSLGQVDYGYTF.

This clonotype came up many times. The V and J genes are TRBV6-1 and TRBJ1-1; 10 bases map to TRBD1. This CDR3 is built from 15 residues. The V segment lost 3 bases and the J segment 5 bases; nucleotides outside the gene matches: 6. Germline-derived CDR1 and CDR2 are MNHNS and SASEGT. The CDR3 sequence is CASSERQGARTEAFF. The CDR3 nucleotides read TGTGCCAGCAGTGAGAGACAGGGGGCGCGGACTGAAGCTTTCTTT.

The chain is built from TRBV12-3 or TRBV12-4 and TRBJ1-1; TRBD1 might be the D (5 bases). The CDR3 runs to 14 residues. V was clipped by 5 bases and J by 1 base, with 11 bases between them. The CDR3 bases are TGTGCCAGCAGTAACCAAGGGGCGAACACTGAAGCTTTCTTT. Encoded protein: CASSNQGANTEAFF.

This clonotype was counted ten times or more. This rearrangement joins TRBV29-1 to TRBJ1-1; D remains ambiguous. The CDR3 is made up of 13 amino acids. Trimming cost V 6 bases and J 3 bases, with 14 bases left between them. The germline CDR1 and CDR2 sequences are SQVTM and ANQGSEA. The CDR3 nucleotides read TGCAGCGTAATAGGGATGAAGGACACTGAAGCTTTCTTT. The encoded protein is CSVIGMKDTEAFF.

This clonotype was recorded a few times. This rearrangement joins TRBV13 to TRBJ2-7, with TRBD1 identical over 10 bases. V lost 6 bases to trimming and J lost 5 bases; unmatched junction nucleotides: 4. CDR3 length: 13 amino acids. Germline CDR1 is PRHDT and CDR2 is FYEKMQ (reference sequence). CDR3 sequence (DNA): TGTGCCAGCAGAACCGGGACAGGGGACGAGCAGTACTTC. Its translation: CASRTGTGDEQYF.

This clonotype has a handful of counts. This chain links TRBV9 with TRBJ1-2; D is unresolved. The CDR3 covers 14 residues. The V end was cut by 0 bases, the J end by 8 bases, with 14 bases between. Per the germline V gene, CDR1 is SGDLS and CDR2 is YYNGEE. CDR3 sequence reads: CASSVERNPGGYTF. The CDR3 region has the DNA TGTGCCAGCAGCGTAGAACGAAACCCTGGGGGCTACACCTTC.

Regarding this clonotype: A read error may be the cause here, since a much bigger clone is one base away. The chain joins TRBV28 to TRBJ1-1; possibly TRBD1 for D (5 bases). Trimming stripped 11 bases from V and 0 bases from J, with 10 bases between. The CDR3 contains 12 residues. Germline V gene lookup returns CDR1 MDHEN and CDR2 SYDVKM. CDR3 region: CAAWGMNTEAFF. The CDR3 DNA is TGTGCCGCGTGGGGCATGAACACTGAAGCTTTCTTT.

The table lists this clonotype with many counts. The chain has TRBV7-9 and TRBJ1-2; no clear D. The CDR3 covers 11 residues. Germline V gene data show CDR1 as SEHNR and CDR2 as FQNEAQ (reference sequence). Trimming removed 2 bases from V and 7 bases from J, with 5 bases in between. The CDR3 nucleotides read TGTGCCAGCAGCTTAAGTGGTGGCTACACCTTC. Translated: CASSLSGGYTF.

The genes are TRBV20-1 and TRBJ2-5, with 11 bases fitting TRBD2. CDR1 and CDR2 from the germline V gene are DFQATT and SNEGSKA (reference sequence). V shed 5 bases, J shed 5 bases, and the junction held 10 bases outside the gene matches. The CDR3 covers 15 residues. CDR3 nucleotide sequence: TGCAGTGCTCCTTTAATTAGCGGGAGGGTGGAGACCCAGTACTTC. It yields the protein CSAPLISGRVETQYF.

The CDR3 spells CSARVERLNDRRLTYEQYF. CDR3 nucleotides: TGCAGTGCTAGAGTAGAACGATTAAATGACAGGCGCCTAACCTACGAGCAGTACTTC. The chain joins TRBV20-1 to TRBJ2-7, with D possibly matching TRBD1 (6 bases). Per the germline V gene, CDR1 is DFQATT and CDR2 is SNEGSKA (reference sequence). V lost 1 base, J lost 2 bases, and 27 bases lay in between. The CDR3 contains 19 residues.

This clonotype was detected many times. The J gene is TRBJ1-5, the V gene TRBV12-3 or TRBV12-4, with a weak D call TRBD1 (5 bases). CDR3 length equals 17 residues. Trimming cost V 6 bases and J 4 bases, with 22 bases left between them. Written as DNA, the CDR3 is TGTGCCAGCAGGATGACAAGTGGGGCAGGCTATAATCAGCCCCAGCATTTT. It specifies CASRMTSGAGYNQPQHF.

V and J are TRBV11-2 and TRBJ2-7; 8 bases match TRBD2. The V and J ends lost 0 bases and 1 base, in that order; junction bases with no gene match: 2. In germline, CDR1 is SGHAT, CDR2 FQNNGV. This CDR3 contains 15 residues. CDR3 amino acids: CASSLEVAGSYEQYF. The CDR3 DNA reads TGTGCCAGCAGCTTAGAGGTAGCGGGATCCTACGAGCAGTACTTC.

This clonotype was found many times. The chain joins TRBV20-1 to TRBJ1-6; D might be TRBD1 (6 bases). Between the trimmed V and J ends, which lost 5 bases and 7 bases, there was a span of 12 bases. The CDR3 is 13 residues long. Germline V lookup: CDR1 DFQATT, CDR2 SNEGSKA (reference sequence). Here the CDR3 DNA reads TGCAGTGCTGCCGGGACAAGCAATTCACCCCTCCACTTT. Amino acids: CSAAGTSNSPLHF.

This clonotype was seen only a few times. The rearrangement joins TRBV7-9 to TRBJ2-7; TRBD1 aligns across 7 bases. J lost 2 bases, V lost 2 bases, and 6 bases had no gene match. The V gene's germline CDR1 is SEHNR and CDR2 FQNEAQ (reference sequence). CDR3 size: 15 residues. The CDR3 DNA reads TGTGCCAGCAGCTTATCCGGGACAGAAACCTACGAGCAGTACTTC. It specifies CASSLSGTETYEQYF. Variable domain in full (rest from reference TRBV7-9 and TRBJ2-7): DTGVSQNPRHKITKRGQNVTFRCDPISEHNRLYWYRQTLGQGPEFLTYFQNEAQLEKSRLLSDRFSAERPKGSFSTLEIQRTEQGDSAMYLCASSLSGTETYEQYFGPGTRLTVT.

This clonotype has a count of ten or more. The chain has TRBV12-3 or TRBV12-4 and TRBJ1-3; D gene ambiguous. Trimming stripped 7 bases from V and 0 bases from J, with 13 bases between. The length of the CDR3 is 15 residues. In DNA, the CDR3 is TGTGCCAGCACAAATTACGTGACCTCTGGAAACACCATATATTTT. The encoded protein is CASTNYVTSGNTIYF.

This clonotype was seen a handful of times. This rearrangement joins TRBV11-2 to TRBJ2-7; 10 bases fit TRBD1. V gave up 5 bases and J gave up 2 bases; unmatched junction bases: 12. The CDR3 is 17 residues long. From germline, CDR1 is SGHAT and CDR2 FQNNGV. The CDR3 spells CASSPDSGTGDPYEQYF. In DNA form, the CDR3 reads TGTGCCAGCAGCCCCGACTCCGGGACAGGGGACCCCTACGAGCAGTACTTC.

At least ten counts were recorded for this clonotype. This sequence joins TRBV20-1 and TRBJ2-7; 7 bases agree with TRBD2. The CDR3 length is 14 residues. The junction had 6 bases not matched to a gene; V was cut back by 0 bases and J by 4 bases. Germline values: CDR1 DFQATT, CDR2 SNEGSKA (reference sequence). The CDR3 is CSARDRLAEYEQYF. CDR3 nucleotide sequence: TGCAGTGCTAGAGATCGGCTAGCGGAGTACGAGCAGTACTTC.

This clonotype occurred many times. The chain carries TRBV7-2 and TRBJ1-1, with D uncertain. CDR1 is SGHTA and CDR2 is FQGNSA in the germline V gene. The CDR3 loop spans 14 amino acids. The V end lost 4 bases, the J end lost 1 base, and 10 bases lay between the germline ends. The CDR3 spells CASSSSNWNTEAFF. CDR3 DNA sequence: TGTGCCAGCAGCTCCTCGAACTGGAACACTGAAGCTTTCTTT.

This clonotype has at least ten counts. The rearrangement joins TRBV5-1 to TRBJ1-1, with a tentative D call TRBD1 (5 bases). From germline, CDR1 is SGHRS and CDR2 YFSETQ. The germline V and J ends were trimmed by 4 bases and 4 bases, with 14 bases remaining between them. The CDR3 consists of 14 residues. CDR3 coding DNA: TGCGCCAGCAGCCCGGACATAATGGGCACTGAAGCTTTCTTT. This translates into CASSPDIMGTEAFF.